The entry below describes one T cell receptor beta chain. Its antigen is as yet unknown. The data originate from a study of immune evolution from preneoplasia to lung adenocarcinoma. Study-wide results and caveats: Later-stage lesions appeared to have more T cells, more diversity, less clonality.

This CDR3 contains 13 residues. Germline CDR1 reads MNHNS; CDR2 reads SASEGT. J gave up 4 bases and V 7 bases, and 4 bases lay outside the gene matches. Generated by immunoSEQ multiplex PCR, the TCRdb table keeps only in-frame clones and is missing some. In the table there are 2,500 to 3,000 clones, about nine tenths of which are singletons. The sequencing sample was made of FFPE adjacent normal lung tissue. The clonotype originates from a person between 70 and 80 years old with lung adenocarcinoma. The V call is TRBV6-1, the J call TRBJ1-5, with 7 nucleotides matching TRBD1. The CDR3 is CASNRDRNQPQHF. DNA of the CDR3: TGTGCCAGCAACCGGGACAGAAATCAGCCCCAGCATTTT.